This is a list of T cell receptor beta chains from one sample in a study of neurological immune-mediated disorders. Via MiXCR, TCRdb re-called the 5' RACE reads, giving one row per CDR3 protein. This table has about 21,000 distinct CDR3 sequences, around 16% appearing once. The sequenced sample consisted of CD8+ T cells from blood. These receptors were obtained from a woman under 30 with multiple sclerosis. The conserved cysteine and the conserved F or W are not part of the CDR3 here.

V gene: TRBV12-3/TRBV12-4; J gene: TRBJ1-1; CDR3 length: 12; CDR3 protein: ASSPTRGNDEAF
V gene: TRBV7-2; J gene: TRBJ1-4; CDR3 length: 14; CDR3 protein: ASSLVSGTGPEKLF
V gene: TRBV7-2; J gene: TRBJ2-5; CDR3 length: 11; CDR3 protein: ASSVAGEETQY
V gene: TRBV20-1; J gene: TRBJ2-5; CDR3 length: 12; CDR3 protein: SATGPVLQETQY
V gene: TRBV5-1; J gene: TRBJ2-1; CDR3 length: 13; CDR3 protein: ASSLGGSSYNEQF
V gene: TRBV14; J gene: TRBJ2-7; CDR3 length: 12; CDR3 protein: ASSRMHSRYEQY
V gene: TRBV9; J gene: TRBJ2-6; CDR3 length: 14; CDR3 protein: ASSVGQRFGANVLT
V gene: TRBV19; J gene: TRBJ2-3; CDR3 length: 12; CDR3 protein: ASTTGEYSGTQY
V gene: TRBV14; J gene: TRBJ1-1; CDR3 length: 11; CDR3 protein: ASTQGLNTEAF
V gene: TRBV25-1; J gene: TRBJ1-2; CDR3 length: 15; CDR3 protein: ASSGDVGGGSNYGYT
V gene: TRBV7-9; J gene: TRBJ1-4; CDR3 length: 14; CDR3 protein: ASSLGGAGTNEKLF
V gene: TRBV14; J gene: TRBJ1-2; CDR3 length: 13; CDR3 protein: ASSQGQGAGYGYT
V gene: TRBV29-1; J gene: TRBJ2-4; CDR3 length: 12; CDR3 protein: SVDGSSTGNIQY
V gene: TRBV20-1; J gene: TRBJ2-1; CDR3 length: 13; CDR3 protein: SATGTGWDYNEQF
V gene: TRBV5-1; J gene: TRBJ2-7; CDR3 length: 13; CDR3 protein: ASSFGSGGASEQY
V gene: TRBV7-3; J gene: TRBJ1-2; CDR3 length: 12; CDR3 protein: ASSLTGGDYGYT
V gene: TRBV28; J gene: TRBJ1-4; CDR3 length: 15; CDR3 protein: ASSLTTDRRKNEKLF
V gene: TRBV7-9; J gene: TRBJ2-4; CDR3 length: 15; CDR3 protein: ASRPGTGGLAKNIQY
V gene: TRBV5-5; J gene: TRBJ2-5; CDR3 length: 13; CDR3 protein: ASSQRGVDLETQY
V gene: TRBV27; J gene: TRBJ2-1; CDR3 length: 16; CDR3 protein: ASSLTGGEGYDRDEQF
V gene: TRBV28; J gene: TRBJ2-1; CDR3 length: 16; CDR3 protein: ASTPGTSGGSSYNEQF
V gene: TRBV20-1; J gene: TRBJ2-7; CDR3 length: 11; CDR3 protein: SARVETDYEQY
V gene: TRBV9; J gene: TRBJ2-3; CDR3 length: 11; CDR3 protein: ASNRGQTDTQY
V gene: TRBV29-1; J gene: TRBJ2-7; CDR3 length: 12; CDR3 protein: SVESGAGGYEQY
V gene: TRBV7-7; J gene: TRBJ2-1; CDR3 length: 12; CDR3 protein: ASSLAVGLGEQF
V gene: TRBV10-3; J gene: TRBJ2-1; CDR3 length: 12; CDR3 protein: AISPDGRGLEQF
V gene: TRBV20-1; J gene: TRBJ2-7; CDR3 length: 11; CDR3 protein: SARESSSYEQY